Below are 20 T cell receptor beta chains sequenced from a single sample in a study of cytomegalovirus exposure and HLA in healthy donors. Sequenced by immunoSEQ multiplex PCR; TCRdb stores in-frame clones only, minus some. The data show over 70,000 clones, approximately 90% seen once. The material sequenced was PBMCs. These TCRs come from a woman aged 18-29 years in good health and CMV-seropositive.

The chain has TRBV19 and TRBJ1-1; D is unclear. Germline V lookup: CDR1 LNHDA, CDR2 SQIVND (reference sequence). V dropped 6 bases and J dropped 4 bases, with 9 bases sitting between them. The CDR3 sequence is 12 residues long. CDR3 sequence reads: CASSRGPTEAFF. The CDR3 nucleotides read TGTGCCAGTAGCCGAGGGCCCACTGAAGCTTTCTTT.

Only one count was recorded for this clone. The chain recombines TRBV2 with TRBJ1-2, with D uncertain. The CDR3 is 15 residues long. Trimming pared 5 bases from V and 6 bases from J, leaving 19 bases between. Germline CDR1 SNHLY, CDR2 FYNNEI. CDR3 in amino acids: CASSFDWQSINGYTF. DNA for the CDR3: TGTGCCAGCAGTTTCGATTGGCAGTCCATTAATGGCTACACCTTC.

The chain recombines TRBV9 with TRBJ2-2; perhaps TRBD2 as D (5 bases). This CDR3 is built from 16 residues. Germline CDR1 is SGDLS and CDR2 is YYNGEE. The V and J ends lost 4 bases and 2 bases respectively, with 15 bases between them. The CDR3 here is CASSPGLLPNTGELFF. CDR3 nucleotide sequence: TGTGCCAGCAGCCCAGGACTGTTGCCCAACACCGGGGAGCTGTTTTTT.

This clone was observed a single time. The chain links TRBV7-2 to TRBJ2-1, with 8 bases matching TRBD1. The germline V gene has CDR1 SGHTA and CDR2 FQGNSA. The CDR3 consists of 18 residues. V was clipped by 7 bases and J by 4 bases; unmatched bases: 18. The CDR3 region is CASNQGARGLGMYNEQFF. The CDR3 bases are TGTGCCAGCAACCAGGGGGCGAGGGGTCTGGGTATGTACAATGAGCAGTTCTTC. The full variable domain, with the rest looked up from reference TRBV7-2 and TRBJ2-1, is GAGVSQSPSNKVTEKGKDVELRCDPISGHTALYWYRQSLGQGLEFLIYFQGNSAPDKSGLPSDRFSAERTGGSVSTLTIQRTQQEDSAVYLCASNQGARGLGMYNEQFFGPGTRLTVL.

For the CDR3, the DNA is TGCGCCAGCAGTCACAGACAGGGTGACTATGGCTACACCTTC. This gives the protein CASSHRQGDYGYTF. V and J are TRBV23-1 and TRBJ1-2, with 7 bases aligning to TRBD1. TRBV23-1 is an ORF for which the function is uncertain. This CDR3 has 14 amino acids. Trimming took 3 bases from V and 3 from J; bases not matched to a gene: 4.

The chain employs TRBV7-9 and TRBJ2-7; D ambiguous. The V and J ends lost 1 base and 1 base respectively, with 8 bases between them. The CDR3 totals 14 residues. Looked up from germline, CDR1 is SEHNR and CDR2 is FQNEAQ (reference sequence). CDR3 DNA sequence: TGTGCCAGCAGCTTAGGAGGCTTTTCCTACGAGCAGTACTTC. It codes for CASSLGGFSYEQYF. The full variable domain, its missing parts supplied by reference TRBV7-9 and TRBJ2-7, is DTGVSQNPRHKITKRGQNVTFRCDPISEHNRLYWYRQTLGQGPEFLTYFQNEAQLEKSRLLSDRFSAERPKGSFSTLEIQRTEQGDSAMYLCASSLGGFSYEQYFGPGTRLTVT.

The chain employs TRBV4-2 and TRBJ2-5, with 7 bases matching TRBD2. From germline, CDR1 is LGHNA and CDR2 YNFKEQ. The trim removed 1 base at V and 0 bases at J, leaving 2 bases unmatched. CDR3 length equals 15 residues. CDR3 coding DNA: TGTGCCAGCAGCCAAGGGGGGGGAAACCAAGAGACCCAGTACTTC. Its translation: CASSQGGGNQETQYF.

The chain combines TRBV10-1 with TRBJ1-5; 9 bases agree with TRBD1. This CDR3 has 20 residues. V lost 5 bases, J lost 0 bases, and 17 bases stayed unmatched. CDR1 is WNHNN, CDR2 SYGVQD, per germline (reference sequence). The chain's CDR3 is CASSPLGRDRASGSNQPQHF. CDR3 in DNA: TGCGCCAGCAGTCCCCTCGGAAGGGACAGGGCGTCGGGTAGCAATCAGCCCCAGCATTTT.

The chain combines TRBV7-9 with TRBJ2-7, with D perhaps matching TRBD1 (7 bases). The CDR3 contains 15 residues. Trimming cost V 5 bases and J 2 bases, with 16 bases left between them. Per germline, CDR1 SEHNR and CDR2 FQNEAQ (reference sequence). CDR3 DNA sequence: TGTGCCAGCAGCGAAGGCGGGGACAGAGCCTACGAGCAGTACTTC. It specifies CASSEGGDRAYEQYF.

The genes are TRBV10-3 and TRBJ2-7; 7 bases fit TRBD1. CDR3 size: 13 residues. From germline, CDR1 is ENHRY and CDR2 SYGVKD. V gave up 3 bases and J gave up 3 bases; unmatched junction bases: 2. This CDR3 reads CAISEGGNYEQYF. The CDR3 DNA reads TGTGCCATCAGTGAAGGGGGCAACTACGAGCAGTACTTC.

This chain joins TRBV27 and TRBJ2-2; 7 bases fit TRBD1. The CDR3 is 11 amino acids. In germline, CDR1 is MNHEY, CDR2 SMNVEV (reference sequence). V gave up 10 bases and J gave up 6 bases; unmatched junction bases: 2. The CDR3: CAMQGAGELFF. CDR3 nucleotide sequence: TGTGCCATGCAGGGGGCCGGGGAGCTGTTTTTT.

Remarks on this clone: A read error may produce the germline difference seen at one junction end. V usage is TRBV5-4 and J usage is TRBJ2-5, with 8 bases aligning to TRBD2. CDR1 and CDR2 (germline): SGHNT, YYREEE (reference sequence). The CDR3 covers 12 residues. DNA for the CDR3: TGTGCCAGCAGCTTGGTCTTGGGACTAGAAAACTTC. Its protein product is CASSLVLGLENF.

The rearrangement links TRBV6-1 to TRBJ2-3; the D gene is possibly TRBD1 (6 bases). The CDR3 extends over 12 amino acids. Germline CDR1 is MNHNS and CDR2 is SASEGT. V lost 10 bases, J lost 8 bases, and 16 bases lay in between. The CDR3 reads CATQLQGSTQYF. In DNA, the CDR3 is TGTGCCACTCAATTACAGGGATCTACGCAGTATTTT.

The rearrangement joins TRBV19 to TRBJ2-1, with TRBD2 identical over 11 bases. The CDR3 is 17 residues long. Germline V CDR1 and CDR2: LNHDA, SQIVND (reference sequence). V lost 5 bases, J lost 1 base, and 7 bases stayed unmatched. Here the CDR3 reads CASSVYSGGASYNEQFF. The CDR3 bases are TGTGCCAGTAGTGTCTATAGCGGGGGGGCTTCCTACAATGAGCAGTTCTTC.

This sequence joins TRBV28 and TRBJ2-7, with 12 bases matching TRBD2. The V gene's germline CDR1 is MDHEN and CDR2 SYDVKM. The CDR3 length is 17 residues. Trimming at V came to 2 bases and at J to 5 bases, leaving 10 bases not matched to a gene. The CDR3 region is CASSLLAGGPSGHEQYF. CDR3 coding DNA: TGTGCCAGCAGTTTACTAGCGGGAGGGCCGAGTGGCCACGAGCAGTACTTC.

This chain uses TRBV4-3 with TRBJ1-6, with D maybe TRBD1 (5 bases). V was shortened by 9 bases and J by 6 bases, with 15 bases between the two germline ends. The CDR3 length is 14 residues. Per the germline V gene, CDR1 is LGHNA and CDR2 is YSLEER. CDR3 in amino acids: CASGLGRVNSPLHF. As DNA, the CDR3 is TGCGCCAGTGGGCTGGGCAGGGTTAATTCACCCCTCCACTTT.

The chain links TRBV4-1 to TRBJ2-7; no firm D call. This CDR3 is built from 13 residues. Trimming removed 4 bases from V and 0 bases from J, with 7 bases in between. Looked up from germline, CDR1 is MGHRA and CDR2 is YSYEKL. As DNA, the CDR3 is TGCGCCAGCAGCCGACTCGGCTCCTACGAGCAGTACTTC. Translated: CASSRLGSYEQYF.

The genes are TRBV7-9 and TRBJ2-1, with 7 bases matching TRBD2. The germline gives CDR1 SEHNR, CDR2 FQNEAQ (reference sequence). The V gene end was trimmed by 5 bases and the J gene end by 3 bases; junction bases not matched to a gene: 7. This CDR3 contains 15 residues. The CDR3 region is CASSRTSNNYNEQFF. The CDR3 coding sequence is TGTGCCAGCAGCCGGACTAGTAATAACTACAATGAGCAGTTCTTC.

This rearrangement joins TRBV30 to TRBJ1-6, with a possible D match to TRBD1 (5 bases). Germline V lookup: CDR1 GTSNPN, CDR2 SVGIG (reference sequence). V lost 0 bases and J lost 10, with 13 bases in between. The CDR3 contains 14 residues. The CDR3 DNA reads as TGTGCCTGGAGTGTAAGACGGGGGGGGTCACCCCTCCACTTT. It codes for CAWSVRRGGSPLHF.

This chain links TRBV28 with TRBJ2-1; D may be TRBD1 (5 bases). The CDR3 consists of 17 residues. Germline CDR1 is MDHEN and CDR2 is SYDVKM. Trimming took 4 bases from V and 4 from J, leaving 20 bases between them. CDR3 amino acids: CASSSQTGQGLYNEQFF. Written as DNA, the CDR3 is TGTGCCAGCAGTTCCCAAACAGGACAAGGTCTGTACAATGAGCAGTTCTTC. Full variable domain (missing parts from reference TRBV28 and TRBJ2-1): DVKVTQSSRYLVKRTGEKVFLECVQDMDHENMFWYRQDPGLGLRLIYFSYDVKMKEKGDIPEGYSVSREKKERFSLILESASTNQTSMYLCASSSQTGQGLYNEQFFGPGTRLTVL.